The 16 T cell receptor beta chains reported below all come from one sample, sequenced in a study of CD8 T cells in Susac syndrome. The authors reverse transcribed about 0.5 to 1 ug RNA with random hexamers. TCRdb re-analysed the immunoSEQ multiplex PCR reads in MiXCR, keeping a single row per CDR3 protein. The sample contains under 200,000 distinct CDR3 sequences, 85% to 95% of which appear only once. Sequencing input: CD4+ T cells from PBMCs. Receptors were obtained from a human donor in good health.

J is TRBJ2-2 and V is TRBV28, with 12 positions matching TRBD2. This CDR3 spans 19 amino acids. CDR1 is MDHEN, CDR2 SYDVKM, per germline. The V gene end was trimmed by 3 bases and the J gene end by 0 bases; junction bases not matched to a gene: 8. As DNA, the CDR3 is TGTGCCAGCAGTTTGATGCCCCGGACTAGCGGGGCGAACACCGGGGAGCTGTTTTTT. Translating it yields CASSLMPRTSGANTGELFF.

The rearrangement links TRBV29-1 to TRBJ2-2, with TRBD1 identical over 7 bases. This CDR3 comprises 15 residues. Germline CDR1 is SQVTM and CDR2 is ANQGSEA. Germline trimming cut 7 bases from V and 5 bases from J; bases unmatched to any gene: 13. CDR3 in DNA: TGCAGCGGTCGATCTCCGGGACAGAGGACCGGGGAGCTGTTTTTT. Its translation is CSGRSPGQRTGELFF.

This clonotype was seen a handful of times. The rearrangement joins TRBV29-1 to TRBJ1-1; the D is unclear. The CDR3 is 13 amino acids. From germline, CDR1 is SQVTM and CDR2 ANQGSEA. V was trimmed by 7 bases and J by 0 bases, leaving 12 bases between them. The CDR3 loop is CSAARAVNTEAFF. As DNA, the CDR3 is TGCAGCGCCGCGAGGGCCGTGAACACTGAAGCTTTCTTT.

This sequence joins TRBV3-1 and TRBJ2-1, with a tentative D call TRBD2 (6 bases). The CDR3 covers 13 residues. Germline V gene lookup returns CDR1 LGHDT and CDR2 YNNKEL (reference sequence). Trimming pared 4 bases from V and 8 bases from J, leaving 12 bases between. CDR3 region: CASSPTSIHEQFF. CDR3 bases: TGTGCCAGCAGCCCGACTAGTATCCATGAGCAGTTCTTC.

This sequence joins TRBV4-3 and TRBJ2-5; TRBD1 agrees at 7 bases. Looked up from germline, CDR1 is LGHNA and CDR2 is YSLEER. Trimming cost V 4 bases and J 5 bases; bases outside gene matches: 7. This CDR3 region has 14 residues. CDR3 amino acids: CASSPTGVRETQYF. The CDR3 nucleotides read TGCGCCAGCAGCCCCACAGGGGTCAGGGAGACCCAGTACTTC.

This chain connects TRBV30 to TRBJ2-4, with TRBD2 identical over 7 bases. After removal of 0 bases from V and 10 bases from J, the junction contained 6 bases not matched to a gene. There are 13 residues in the CDR3. Germline CDR1 reads GTSNPN; CDR2 reads SVGIG (reference sequence). This CDR3 is CAWSVGLADIQYF. The CDR3 DNA is TGTGCCTGGAGTGTTGGGCTAGCGGATATTCAGTACTTC. The full variable domain, in which reference TRBV30 and TRBJ2-4 provide the parts outside the CDR3, is SQTIHQWPATLVQPVGSPLSLECTVEGTSNPNLYWYRQAAGRGLQLLFYSVGIGQISSEVPQNLSASRPQDRQFILSSKKLLLSDSGFYLCAWSVGLADIQYFGAGTRLSVL.

This chain connects TRBV15 to TRBJ2-1, with 14 bases that match TRBD2. The CDR3 runs 16 residues. Unmatched junction bases numbered 6, after V lost 3 bases and J lost 8 bases. Germline CDR1 reads LNHNV; CDR2 reads YYDKDF (reference sequence). The CDR3 nucleotides are TGTGCCACCAGCAGTCCGAGGACTAGCGGGAGGTATGAGCAGTTCTTC. This gives the protein CATSSPRTSGRYEQFF.

This chain links TRBV11-2 with TRBJ2-5; possible D gene TRBD2, 6 bases. CDR1 is SGHAT, CDR2 FQNNGV, per germline. The CDR3 runs 14 residues. The V and J ends lost 1 base and 5 bases respectively, with 11 bases between them. Written as DNA, the CDR3 is TGTGCCAGCAGCTTAGCACTAGCCACGGAGACCCAGTACTTC. Translating gives CASSLALATETQYF.

The gene calls are TRBV20-1 and TRBJ2-5; a weak D match, TRBD2 (6 bases). Germline V gene data show CDR1 as DFQATT and CDR2 as SNEGSKA (reference sequence). The CDR3 has 13 residues. V was trimmed by 5 bases and J by 1 base, leaving 11 bases between them. The CDR3 bases are TGCAGTGCTGGGCGCGGGGTCCAAGAGACCCAGTACTTC. It translates to CSAGRGVQETQYF.

This sequence joins TRBV2 and TRBJ2-7; D may match TRBD1 or TRBD2 (5 bases each). CDR3 length: 16 residues. From germline, CDR1 is SNHLY and CDR2 FYNNEI. V shed 4 bases and J shed 0 bases, with 16 bases lying between them. CDR3 coding DNA: TGTGCCAGCAGTGCCTCCGGGACCGAAAGCTCCTACGAGCAGTACGTC. Translation gives CASSASGTESSYEQYV.

V gene TRBV27 combines with J gene TRBJ1-5; TRBD1 matches at 9 bases. This CDR3 has 15 residues. Trimming cost V 4 bases and J 7 bases; bases outside gene matches: 8. Per the germline V gene, CDR1 is MNHEY and CDR2 is SMNVEV (reference sequence). The CDR3 reads CASSSPGQGFQPQHF. CDR3 sequence (DNA): TGTGCCAGCAGTTCTCCGGGACAGGGATTCCAGCCCCAGCATTTT.

This clonotype is a singleton in its sample. The genes are TRBV12-3 or TRBV12-4 and TRBJ2-1; D unclear. The CDR3 spans 13 residues. V lost 3 bases, J lost 10 bases, and 13 bases lay in between. As DNA, the CDR3 is TGTGCCAGCAGTTTCCCGGCTAGACGGGAGCAGTTCTTC. Translation: CASSFPARREQFF.

This rearrangement joins TRBV29-1 to TRBJ2-2; 12 bases align to TRBD2. The V gene's germline CDR1 is SQVTM and CDR2 ANQGSEA. CDR3 length: 14 amino acids. Unmatched junction bases numbered 5, after V lost 5 bases and J lost 7 bases. The CDR3 nucleotides are TGCAGCGTTCCAAGACTAGCGGGAGACGGGGAGCTGTTTTTT. Translated, it gives CSVPRLAGDGELFF.

This chain joins TRBV7-3 and TRBJ2-6; either TRBD1 or TRBD2 may supply D (5 bases each). Trimming removed 4 bases at V and 0 bases at J, with 13 bases between. CDR3 size: 17 residues. CDR1 and CDR2 from the germline V gene are SGHTA and FQGTGA. The CDR3 DNA reads TGTGCCAGCAGCTCGGGACCTCTAAGCTCTGGGGCCAACGTCCTGACTTTC. This sequence encodes CASSSGPLSSGANVLTF. Using reference TRBV7-3 and TRBJ2-6 for the parts outside the CDR3, the full variable domain is GAGVSQTPSNKVTEKGKYVELRCDPISGHTALYWYRQSLGQGPEFLIYFQGTGAADDSGLPNDRFFAVRPEGSVSTLKIQRTERGDSAVYLCASSSGPLSSGANVLTFGAGSRLTVL.

This chain uses TRBV4-3 with TRBJ2-2; TRBD2 agrees at 10 bases. Germline trimming cut 4 bases from V and 5 bases from J; bases unmatched to any gene: 10. CDR1 is LGHNA and CDR2 is YSLEER in the germline V gene. This CDR3 is 17 amino acids long. The CDR3, as DNA: TGCGCCAGCAGCCGAATAACTAGCGGGGCTGGTACCGGGGAGCTGTTTTTT. This encodes CASSRITSGAGTGELFF.

This clonotype appeared a single time. The chain links TRBV15 to TRBJ1-5; possible D gene TRBD1, 6 bases. Germline CDR1 LNHNV, CDR2 YYDKDF (reference sequence). CDR3 length equals 17 residues. The V end lost 1 base, the J end lost 3 bases, and 16 bases lay between the germline ends. The CDR3 nucleotides read TGTGCCACCAGCAGAGGGGTGCCCAGGGGAGTCAATCAGCCCCAGCATTTT. This encodes CATSRGVPRGVNQPQHF.